Shown below are 27 T cell receptor beta chains from a single sample sequenced in a study of human T cells and chemical hapten exposure. TCRdb processed the RACE reads anew with MiXCR; each CDR3 protein has one entry. The top ten hold 2.3% of the sample, which has about 260,000 distinct CDR3 sequences, approximately 8.6% seen once. Sample time point: pre-sensitization, week 0. Stated treatment: therapeutic diphenylcyclopropenone sensitization with weekly scalp DPC. The sample in question was whole blood, obtained in connection with sensitization to the hapten diphenylcyclopropenone (DPC). Receptors originate from a woman aged 40 to 50 with alopecia areata. Some clones in this sample may be carry-over from other donors' samples.

The chain employs TRBV10-3 and TRBJ1-2; the D gene is possibly TRBD1 (5 bases). The CDR3 has 13 amino acids. Germline CDR1 ENHRY, CDR2 SYGVKD. Trimming took 7 bases from V and 2 from J, leaving 11 bases between them. The CDR3 protein is CAIMGRENYGYTF. The CDR3, as DNA: TGTGCCATCATGGGACGTGAAAACTATGGCTACACCTTC.

The chain is built from TRBV6-2 or TRBV6-3 and TRBJ2-1, with 9 bases lining up with TRBD2. J was trimmed by 9 bases and V by 2 bases; bases with no gene match: 20. CDR3 length equals 19 residues. Germline V gene lookup returns CDR1 MNHEY and CDR2 SVGEGT. CDR3 protein: CASSYPHTSGGGRAAEQFF. The CDR3 nucleotides read TGTGCCAGCAGTTACCCGCACACGTCTGGGGGCGGGAGGGCGGCTGAGCAGTTCTTC.

J is TRBJ2-1 and V is TRBV6-6; D is undetermined. Germline assignment: CDR1 MNHNY and CDR2 SVGAGI (reference sequence). There are 15 residues in the CDR3. Trimming removed 0 bases from V and 8 bases from J, with 14 bases in between. The CDR3 DNA reads as TGTGCCAGCAGTTACTCCACTCCCCCGAGAGATGAGCAGTTCTTC. It codes for CASSYSTPPRDEQFF.

The V and J genes are TRBV29-1 and TRBJ2-4; tentatively, D is TRBD1 or TRBD2 (5 bases each). Between the trimmed V and J ends, which lost 1 base and 4 bases, there was a span of 8 bases. Germline V gives CDR1 SQVTM, CDR2 ANQGSEA. The CDR3 is made up of 13 amino acids. CDR3 loop: CSVEGGGKNIQYF. The CDR3 DNA is TGCAGCGTTGAAGGGGGCGGGAAAAACATTCAGTACTTC.

V and J are TRBV2 and TRBJ2-7; 12 bases are a match to TRBD1. CDR1 and CDR2 from the germline V gene are SNHLY and FYNNEI. V gave up 6 bases and J gave up 6 bases; unmatched junction bases: 15. The CDR3 has 17 residues. CDR3 DNA: TGTGCCAGCAGCCGCACTACACCGGGACAGGGGGCACGCGAGCAGTACTTC. This codes for CASSRTTPGQGAREQYF.

This clonotype was counted between two and nine times. V usage is TRBV29-1 and J usage is TRBJ1-4; no clear D. Germline lookup yields CDR1 SQVTM and CDR2 ANQGSEA. Trimming shortened V by 4 bases and J by 5 bases, and 14 bases separated the two germline ends. This CDR3 region has 14 residues. As DNA, the CDR3 is TGCAGCGTTGCACAGCCTACTCAGAATGAAAAACTGTTTTTT. It yields the protein CSVAQPTQNEKLFF.

The V and J genes are TRBV10-3 and TRBJ2-5; 9 bases match TRBD1. CDR1 and CDR2 from the germline V gene are ENHRY and SYGVKD. This CDR3 is built from 15 residues. Unmatched junction bases numbered 5, after V lost 3 bases and J lost 3 bases. The CDR3 is CAISDSRTGEETQYF. In DNA, the CDR3 is TGTGCCATCAGTGACTCGCGGACAGGGGAAGAGACCCAGTACTTC.

This clonotype was counted ten times or more. This chain links TRBV6-2 or TRBV6-3 with TRBJ2-3; possible D gene TRBD2, 6 bases. Germline CDR1 reads MNHEY; CDR2 reads SVGEGT. V lost 2 bases, J lost 3 bases, and 9 bases lay in between. This CDR3 region has 14 residues. CDR3: CASSYTSRTDTQYF. CDR3 coding DNA: TGTGCCAGCAGTTACACTAGCCGAACAGATACGCAGTATTTT.

The gene calls are TRBV10-3 and TRBJ1-2; D is unclear. The CDR3 covers 14 residues. The V end lost 3 bases, the J end lost 5 bases, and 13 bases lay between the germline ends. Germline V gene data show CDR1 as ENHRY and CDR2 as SYGVKD. Here the CDR3 DNA reads TGTGCCATCAGTGACCCGATGAGGTCTTATGGCTACACCTTC. The encoded protein is CAISDPMRSYGYTF.

This clonotype was seen at least ten times. CDR3 in DNA: TGTGCCAGCAGCTTATTCCCCGACAGGGGGCATGGCTACACCTTC. Its protein product is CASSLFPDRGHGYTF. The chain joins TRBV7-3 to TRBJ1-2, with 10 positions matching TRBD1. CDR1 is SGHTA, CDR2 FQGTGA, per germline. The CDR3 is 15 residues long. Trimming cost V 2 bases and J 6 bases; bases outside gene matches: 6. Together with reference TRBV7-3 and TRBJ1-2, the CDR3 gives the full variable domain: GAGVSQTPSNKVTEKGKYVELRCDPISGHTALYWYRQSLGQGPEFLIYFQGTGAADDSGLPNDRFFAVRPEGSVSTLKIQRTERGDSAVYLCASSLFPDRGHGYTFGSGTRLTVV.

In its sample, this clonotype was seen a few times. This chain links TRBV30 with TRBJ2-1; D might be TRBD2 (6 bases). CDR3 length: 13 amino acids. Germline lookup yields CDR1 GTSNPN and CDR2 SVGIG (reference sequence). V was clipped by 3 bases and J by 7 bases, with 13 bases between them. The CDR3 DNA reads as TGTGCCTGGAGAACTAGCTGGAAGAATGAGCAGTTCTTC. It specifies CAWRTSWKNEQFF.

This clonotype was seen a few times. The chain couples TRBV29-1 to TRBJ2-1; maybe TRBD1 (5 bases). Trimming took off 3 bases at V and 1 base at J, with 16 bases between the two ends. This CDR3 is built from 16 residues. The V gene's germline CDR1 is SQVTM and CDR2 ANQGSEA. Here the CDR3 reads CSVDYPRAESYNEQFF. Written as DNA, the CDR3 is TGCAGCGTTGATTATCCCAGGGCAGAATCCTACAATGAGCAGTTCTTC.

This clonotype was detected ten times or more. This CDR3 is CASSLGTGGLNTEAFF. The CDR3 DNA reads as TGTGCCAGCAGCTTAGGGACAGGGGGCCTGAACACTGAAGCTTTCTTT. The chain couples TRBV7-9 to TRBJ1-1, with 11 bases identical to TRBD1. Trimming cost V 1 base and J 0 bases; bases outside gene matches: 1. Germline values: CDR1 SEHNR, CDR2 FQNEAQ (reference sequence). The CDR3 has 16 amino acids.

The V call is TRBV7-9, the J call TRBJ2-7; D is perhaps TRBD2 (6 bases). The CDR3 loop spans 14 amino acids. V gave up 3 bases and J gave up 4 bases, with 13 bases separating them. Looked up from germline, CDR1 is SEHNR and CDR2 is FQNEAQ (reference sequence). The CDR3 spells CASSLPAGGYEQYF. CDR3 in DNA: TGTGCCAGCAGCTTGCCCGCTGGGGGGTACGAGCAGTACTTC.

This clonotype was found a few times. V and J are TRBV6-5 and TRBJ2-1; possibly TRBD1 or TRBD2 for D (5 bases each). The CDR3 runs 16 residues. Deletions cut 2 bases from V and 0 bases from J, with 11 bases between. Per germline, CDR1 MNHEY and CDR2 SVGAGI. This chain's CDR3 is CASSYGTPSSYNEQFF. The CDR3 DNA is TGTGCCAGCAGTTACGGGACGCCGAGCTCCTACAATGAGCAGTTCTTC.

As regards this clonotype: Sequence at one end of the junction differs from germline and may be a read error. The chain combines TRBV28 with TRBJ2-5; D may be TRBD2 (6 bases). Germline-derived CDR1 and CDR2 are MDHEN and SYDVKM. This CDR3 spans 12 amino acids. The CDR3 region has the DNA TGTGCCAGCAGTTCACCGGGGGACGCGGCCAACTTC. As protein: CASSSPGDAANF.

V gene TRBV20-1 combines with J gene TRBJ2-3; 11 bases are a match to TRBD2. After removal of 3 bases from V and 0 bases from J, the junction contained 14 bases not matched to a gene. This CDR3 spans 19 amino acids. Germline V lookup: CDR1 DFQATT, CDR2 SNEGSKA (reference sequence). CDR3 coding DNA: TGCAGTGCTAGGGTACTAGCGGGAGTAGGGTACTCTAGCACAGATACGCAGTATTTT. Amino acids: CSARVLAGVGYSSTDTQYF.

This clonotype was detected a few times. The chain uses TRBV29-1 and TRBJ1-1; 8 bases agree with TRBD1. The trim removed 4 bases at V and 6 bases at J, leaving 10 bases unmatched. CDR3 length: 14 residues. The germline gives CDR1 SQVTM, CDR2 ANQGSEA. The CDR3 sequence: CSVVWTGLSSEAFF. The CDR3, as DNA: TGCAGCGTTGTGTGGACAGGGCTCTCCTCTGAAGCTTTCTTT.

There are a few counts of this clonotype. The rearrangement joins TRBV6-1 to TRBJ2-1, with TRBD2 as a possible D gene (6 bases). Germline CDR1 and CDR2: MNHNS and SASEGT. The CDR3 sequence is 14 residues long. The germline V and J ends were trimmed by 2 bases and 4 bases, with 9 bases remaining between them. The CDR3 loop is CASSESGTYNEQFF. The CDR3 nucleotides are TGTGCCAGCAGTGAATCGGGGACTTACAATGAGCAGTTCTTC.

The table lists this clonotype with many counts. The CDR3 DNA is TGCGCCAGCAGCTTACAGCCGAGCTCCTACGAGCAGTACTTC. Its protein is CASSLQPSSYEQYF. The V gene is TRBV5-1, the J gene TRBJ2-7; no clear D. Trimming took 2 bases from V and 0 from J, leaving 9 bases between them. The CDR3 totals 14 residues. The germline V gene encodes CDR1 SGHRS and CDR2 YFSETQ.

This clonotype was recorded a few times. The chain uses TRBV10-3 and TRBJ2-1; maybe TRBD2 (6 bases). CDR3 length: 15 residues. Trimming removed 6 bases from V and 7 bases from J, with 19 bases in between. Germline lookup yields CDR1 ENHRY and CDR2 SYGVKD. The chain's CDR3 is CAISLTEGLGNEQFF. As DNA, the CDR3 is TGTGCCATCAGCCTAACGGAGGGGTTGGGGAATGAGCAGTTCTTC.

A few counts support this clonotype. The chain carries TRBV14 and TRBJ2-7, with D perhaps TRBD2 (5 bases). This CDR3 is 13 amino acids long. Germline loops: CDR1 SGHDN, CDR2 FVKESK. V gave up 3 bases and J gave up 7 bases, with 13 bases separating them. CDR3 sequence: CASSQTLPGEQYF. The CDR3, as DNA: TGTGCCAGCAGCCAGACACTCCCGGGGGAGCAGTACTTC.

The chain carries TRBV20-1 and TRBJ2-7; D not resolved. The CDR3 has 12 amino acids. V lost 3 bases to trimming and J lost 2 bases, with 8 bases between them. Germline assignment: CDR1 DFQATT and CDR2 SNEGSKA (reference sequence). This CDR3 is CSARGRTYEQYF. CDR3 nucleotide sequence: TGCAGTGCTAGGGGCAGGACCTACGAGCAGTACTTC.

In this sample, this clonotype turned up a few times. This rearrangement joins TRBV12-3 or TRBV12-4 to TRBJ1-5; D unresolved. V lost 6 bases and J 4 bases, leaving 13 bases between the germline ends. The CDR3 has 14 amino acids. The CDR3: CASSLTDANQPQHF. CDR3 DNA sequence: TGTGCCAGCAGCCTCACTGATGCAAATCAGCCCCAGCATTTT.

There are a few counts of this clonotype. The V and J genes are TRBV6-2 or TRBV6-3 and TRBJ1-5; a possible D gene is TRBD1 (5 bases). Germline loops: CDR1 MNHEY, CDR2 SVGEGT. There are 15 residues in the CDR3. V was cut by 10 bases and J by 0 bases, with 16 bases left in between. In nucleotides, the CDR3 is TGTGCCACTGAAAACGGGGGGTATAGCAATCAGCCCCAGCATTTT. Its protein is CATENGGYSNQPQHF.

The J gene is TRBJ1-6, the V gene TRBV15; D call uncertain. Trimming took off 0 bases at V and 10 bases at J, with 13 bases between the two ends. This CDR3 contains 15 residues. CDR1 and CDR2 (germline): LNHNV, YYDKDF (reference sequence). The CDR3 loop is CATSRDPSNGSPLHF. The CDR3 nucleotides are TGTGCCACCAGCAGAGATCCGTCGAATGGATCACCCCTCCACTTT.

Turning to this clonotype: Germline and junction disagree at one end, which may indicate a read error. This rearrangement joins TRBV14 to TRBJ1-5; D gene uncertain. CDR1 SGHDN and CDR2 FVKESK come from the germline V gene. The CDR3 covers 13 residues. The CDR3 loop reads CASSQFPSQLQHF. The CDR3 DNA follows: TGTGCCAGCAGCCAATTTCCAAGTCAGCTCCAGCATTTT.